One sample yielded the 20 T cell receptor beta chains listed below, sequenced in a study of OX40 agonist ivuxolimab in advanced cancers. Libraries were prepared by immunoSEQ multiplex PCR; TCRdb keeps only in-frame clonotypes and omits some of them. The data hold 66,000 or so clones, with about 80% observed a single time. The specimen was CD4+ or CD8+ T cells sorted from blood, collected in a trial of the OX40 agonist ivuxolimab. All receptors derive from an adult with an advanced solid tumor such as melanoma, head and neck, liver or kidney cancer.

This clone was detected a few times. The chain is built from TRBV2 and TRBJ1-1; D gene uncertain. Between the trimmed V and J ends, which lost 6 bases and 3 bases, there was a span of 5 bases. The length of the CDR3 is 11 residues. The germline V gene encodes CDR1 SNHLY and CDR2 FYNNEI. The CDR3 loop is CASRLYTEAFF. In nucleotides, the CDR3 is TGTGCCAGCAGGCTATACACTGAAGCTTTCTTT. Filled out from reference TRBV2 and TRBJ1-1, the complete variable domain reads EPEVTQTPSHQVTQMGQEVILRCVPISNHLYFYWYRQILGQKVEFLVSFYNNEISEKSEIFDDQFSVERPDGSNFTLKIRSTKLEDSAMYFCASRLYTEAFFGQGTRLTVV.

V and J are TRBV5-5 and TRBJ1-5, with a possible D match to TRBD1 (5 bases). CDR3 size: 15 residues. Deletions cut 4 bases from V and 0 bases from J, with 11 bases between. The V gene's germline CDR1 is SGHKS and CDR2 YYEKEE (reference sequence). The CDR3 region is CASSRDGYSNQPQHF. The CDR3 DNA sequence: TGTGCCAGCAGCCGGGACGGTTATAGCAATCAGCCCCAGCATTTT. Together with reference TRBV5-5 and TRBJ1-5, the CDR3 gives the full variable domain: DAGVTQSPTHLIKTRGQQVTLRCSPISGHKSVSWYQQVLGQGPQFIFQYYEKEERGRGNFPDRFSARQFPNYSSELNVNALLLGDSALYLCASSRDGYSNQPQHFGDGTRLSIL.

The rearrangement links TRBV6-5 to TRBJ2-5; a possible D gene is TRBD1 (6 bases). The V gene's germline CDR1 is MNHEY and CDR2 SVGAGI. V was trimmed by 6 bases and J by 5 bases, leaving 16 bases between them. This CDR3 is built from 14 residues. CDR3 nucleotides: TGTGCCAGCAGAGGGGGATGGGCCCGGGAGACCCAGTACTTC. As protein: CASRGGWARETQYF.

The rearrangement uses TRBV2 and TRBJ1-1; D gene unclear. Trimming stripped 7 bases from V and 2 bases from J, with 17 bases between. The CDR3 runs 15 residues. Germline V gene data show CDR1 as SNHLY and CDR2 as FYNNEI. CDR3 in amino acids: CASKPAGVENTEAFF. CDR3 DNA: TGTGCCAGCAAACCTGCCGGGGTAGAAAACACTGAAGCTTTCTTT.

The chain is built from TRBV19 and TRBJ1-2, with TRBD1 as a possible D gene (5 bases). This CDR3 spans 13 amino acids. The ends were cut back, 7 bases at V and 4 bases at J, with 13 bases in the middle. Germline V gives CDR1 LNHDA, CDR2 SQIVND (reference sequence). The DNA for the CDR3 is TGTGCCAGTAACGACGGGGCGGCCTATGGCTACACCTTC. Residues: CASNDGAAYGYTF.

The J gene is TRBJ2-4, the V gene TRBV2; D may be TRBD1 (6 bases). The germline gives CDR1 SNHLY, CDR2 FYNNEI. Trimming pared 4 bases from V and 8 bases from J, leaving 18 bases between. The CDR3 has 15 amino acids. CDR3 sequence: CASSGRTGFIDIQYF. CDR3 nucleotides: TGTGCCAGCAGTGGACGCACAGGGTTCATCGACATTCAGTACTTC.

This chain connects TRBV2 to TRBJ1-3; no definite D call. The CDR3 length is 14 residues. CDR1 is SNHLY, CDR2 FYNNEI, per germline. V dropped 1 base and J dropped 6 bases, with 10 bases sitting between them. CDR3 nucleotides: TGTGCCAGCAGTGAAGGTTATGAACTAAACACCATATATTTT. It specifies CASSEGYELNTIYF.

This chain links TRBV7-8 with TRBJ2-5, with TRBD2 identical over 10 bases. Losses at the gene ends were 5 bases for V and 5 bases for J; bases not matched to a gene: 5. The V gene's germline CDR1 is SGHVS and CDR2 FQNEAQ. The CDR3 runs 14 residues. CDR3 region: CASSPGLARETQYF. The CDR3 bases are TGTGCCAGCAGCCCGGGACTAGCGAGGGAGACCCAGTACTTC.

V and J are TRBV7-2 and TRBJ2-3, with D possibly matching TRBD2 (5 bases). Germline CDR1 SGHTA, CDR2 FQGNSA. CDR3 length: 14 residues. V lost 4 bases and J 6 bases, leaving 14 bases between the germline ends. The CDR3 sequence: CASSSTGGFDTQYF. The CDR3 DNA reads as TGTGCCAGCAGCTCGACCGGCGGGTTCGATACGCAGTATTTT. Using reference TRBV7-2 and TRBJ2-3 for the parts outside the CDR3, the full variable domain is GAGVSQSPSNKVTEKGKDVELRCDPISGHTALYWYRQSLGQGLEFLIYFQGNSAPDKSGLPSDRFSAERTGGSVSTLTIQRTQQEDSAVYLCASSSTGGFDTQYFGPGTRLTVL.

The count of this clone is one. This chain uses TRBV7-8 with TRBJ1-5; 9 positions agree with TRBD1. Germline CDR1 SGHVS, CDR2 FQNEAQ. Trimming cost V 2 bases and J 7 bases; bases outside gene matches: 12. This CDR3 has 17 residues. The CDR3 sequence is CASSLLPGTGFRQPQHF. CDR3 DNA: TGTGCCAGCAGCTTACTGCCCGGGACAGGGTTTCGGCAGCCCCAGCATTTT.

The chain couples TRBV7-3 to TRBJ1-2; D is undetermined. V was clipped by 2 bases and J by 8 bases, with 18 bases between them. The CDR3 is 15 amino acids. The germline gives CDR1 SGHTA, CDR2 FQGTGA. CDR3 sequence reads: CASSLFAGKPEGYTF. The CDR3 coding sequence is TGTGCCAGCAGCTTATTCGCGGGAAAGCCGGAGGGCTACACCTTC.

This chain connects TRBV18 to TRBJ2-7; D not certain. Trimming stripped 1 base from V and 1 base from J, with 11 bases between. Per germline, CDR1 KGHSH and CDR2 LQKENI. The CDR3 is made up of 15 amino acids. The CDR3 sequence is CASSPLSGNSYEQYF. DNA for the CDR3: TGTGCCAGCTCACCACTTTCCGGAAATTCCTACGAGCAGTACTTC.

The chain carries TRBV7-2 and TRBJ2-5; 13 positions match TRBD2. Germline CDR1 and CDR2: SGHTA and FQGNSA. Germline trimming cut 5 bases from V and 5 bases from J; bases unmatched to any gene: 5. This CDR3 region has 15 residues. CDR3 residues: CASSLGLAGVETQYF. The CDR3 DNA is TGTGCCAGCAGCCTTGGACTAGCGGGGGTGGAGACCCAGTACTTC. Full variable domain (remainder filled in from reference TRBV7-2 and TRBJ2-5): GAGVSQSPSNKVTEKGKDVELRCDPISGHTALYWYRQSLGQGLEFLIYFQGNSAPDKSGLPSDRFSAERTGGSVSTLTIQRTQQEDSAVYLCASSLGLAGVETQYFGPGTRLLVL.

The count of this clone is one. V gene TRBV7-9 combines with J gene TRBJ2-1; D uncertain. The germline V and J ends were trimmed by 1 base and 7 bases, with 5 bases remaining between them. The CDR3 runs to 12 residues. The germline V gene encodes CDR1 SEHNR and CDR2 FQNEAQ (reference sequence). CDR3 nucleotide sequence: TGTGCCAGCAGCTTAGGGTGGAATGAGCAGTTCTTC. Protein sequence: CASSLGWNEQFF.

The rearrangement links TRBV4-2 to TRBJ1-2; the D is unclear. CDR3 length equals 15 residues. Trimming took 0 bases from V and 7 from J, leaving 15 bases between them. The germline V gene encodes CDR1 LGHNA and CDR2 YNFKEQ. The CDR3 spells CASSQDPGNTVGYTF. The CDR3 coding sequence is TGTGCCAGCAGCCAAGATCCTGGGAACACCGTTGGCTACACCTTC.

This rearrangement joins TRBV5-1 to TRBJ2-1, with 10 bases identical to TRBD1. From germline, CDR1 is SGHRS and CDR2 YFSETQ. There are 16 residues in the CDR3. Trimming took 2 bases from V and 8 from J; bases not matched to a gene: 10. The CDR3 loop is CASSFMRTGGLDEQFF. In nucleotides, the CDR3 is TGCGCCAGCAGCTTTATGCGGACAGGGGGGCTCGATGAGCAGTTCTTC.

This clone was recorded a few times. The germline gene is not matched at one end of the junction; a read error may be the cause. The chain is built from TRBV2 and TRBJ1-2, with D possibly being TRBD1 (5 bases). The CDR3 is made up of 10 amino acids. Germline V gives CDR1 SNHLY, CDR2 FYNNEI. CDR3 in DNA: TGTGCCAGTGGGGTCAGGGCCGTAGACTTC. Its protein is CASGVRAVDF.

J is TRBJ1-1 and V is TRBV4-1, with 11 bases that match TRBD1. V lost 8 bases and J lost 0; bases outside the gene matches: 2. The CDR3 covers 14 residues. CDR1 is MGHRA and CDR2 is YSYEKL in the germline V gene. The CDR3 coding sequence is TGCGCCAGCGGACAGGGGGCCTTGAACACTGAAGCTTTCTTT. Translating gives CASGQGALNTEAFF.

The chain couples TRBV19 to TRBJ2-7; perhaps TRBD1 as D (6 bases). Germline lookup yields CDR1 LNHDA and CDR2 SQIVND (reference sequence). The CDR3 is 15 residues long. V lost 4 bases and J 5 bases, leaving 18 bases between the germline ends. CDR3 in amino acids: CASSKVEARGHEQYF. The CDR3 nucleotides are TGTGCCAGTAGTAAAGTGGAGGCCAGGGGCCACGAGCAGTACTTC.

This chain joins TRBV19 and TRBJ2-1; 7 bases line up with TRBD1. Per germline, CDR1 LNHDA and CDR2 SQIVND (reference sequence). The ends lost 9 bases at V and 4 bases at J; junction bases unmatched: 3. CDR3 length: 12 residues. The CDR3 loop reads CASGDRYNEQFF. The CDR3 DNA reads TGTGCCAGCGGGGACAGATACAATGAGCAGTTCTTC. The full variable domain, with the rest looked up from reference TRBV19 and TRBJ2-1, is DGGITQSPKYLFRKEGQNVTLSCEQNLNHDAMYWYRQDPGQGLRLIYYSQIVNDFQKGDIAEGYSVSREKKESFPLTVTSAQKNPTAFYLCASGDRYNEQFFGPGTRLTVL.